This entry concerns a single T cell receptor beta chain. Its antigen is currently unknown. The sample belongs to a study of cytomegalovirus exposure and HLA in healthy donors. Whole-study context: The same platform was used for the 95 to 150 validation repertoires and the roughly 700 first-cohort repertoires, a later analysis reported. Findings and limits, study-wide: The listing of roughly 160 TCR beta chains classed them as cytomegalovirus-associated. The CMV antigen specificity of a few CMV-associated chains was confirmed through in vitro analysis. For most TCR sequences rarity was the rule, although some public TCRs occurred in many donors.

The CDR3 extends over 19 amino acids. Trimming left V 0 bases short and J 0 bases short, with 20 bases between. CDR1 and CDR2 from the germline V gene are LGHNT and FRNRAP. Using immunoSEQ multiplex PCR, the repertoire was profiled, and TCRdb retains in-frame clones only, with some absent. The profile shows around 190,000 clones, 86% of them singletons. Specimen: PBMCs. This rearrangement joins TRBV12-5 to TRBJ1-1; D remains unclear. The TCR comes from a woman under 30 in good health and CMV-seronegative. The CDR3 loop reads CASGLVHVRSAGMNTEAFF. The CDR3 region has the DNA TGTGCTAGTGGTTTGGTACATGTTAGGTCGGCGGGGATGAACACTGAAGCTTTCTTT.